This section outlines one T cell receptor beta chain sequence together with its context. Measured with immunoSEQ multiplex PCR; TCRdb has only the in-frame clones, and not every one. The sample includes about 58,000 clones, over 75% of them seen just once. The data originate from a study of control samples from healthy donors and cancer patients. The receptor's source is a woman aged 60 to 75 with lung cancer. Source material: PBMCs.

The DNA of the CDR3 is TGTGCCAGCAGCTACGGGGACAGCCACTATGGCTACACCTTC. It codes for CASSYGDSHYGYTF. The chain couples TRBV3-1 (or the pseudogene TRBV3-2) to TRBJ1-2; 7 bases map to TRBD1. Trimming at V came to 5 bases and at J to 3 bases, leaving 6 bases not matched to a gene. The CDR3 consists of 14 residues. Per the germline V gene, CDR1 is LGHDT and CDR2 is YNNKEL (reference sequence).